The 9 T cell receptor beta chains reported below all come from one sample, sequenced in a study of T cells in Graves' hyperthyroidism and ophthalmopathy. Researchers took RNA transcripts and amplified the TCR beta CDR3 regions from them. A set of HTBI primers served as the primers for a first-round RT-PCR of the TCR CDR3. TCRdb analysed the multiplex PCR reads with MiXCR anew, one entry per CDR3 protein. The sample holds around 700,000 distinct CDR3 sequences; roughly a sixth are singletons and the top ten take approximately 15%. The sample consisted of blood. The receptors stem from a woman between 45 and 65 years old with Graves' hyperthyroidism that later progressed to Graves' ophthalmopathy.

V is TRBV19 and J is TRBJ2-7; D possibly corresponds to TRBD2 (5 bases). The germline V gene has CDR1 LNHDA and CDR2 SQIVND (reference sequence). V lost 6 bases and J lost 2, with 14 bases in between. The CDR3 spans 14 residues. The CDR3 region is CASSPELGPYEQYF. For the CDR3, the DNA is TGTGCCAGTAGCCCCGAACTAGGGCCCTACGAGCAGTACTTC.

This clonotype appeared many times. The rearrangement joins TRBV7-3 to TRBJ2-1; the D gene is possibly TRBD1 (5 bases). Germline CDR1 reads SGHTA; CDR2 reads FQGTGA. This CDR3 comprises 17 residues. V was trimmed by 5 bases and J by 0 bases, leaving 17 bases between them. The CDR3 DNA reads as TGTGCCAGCAGCGCAACAGGATTCGCTGGCTCCTACAATGAGCAGTTCTTC. Translation: CASSATGFAGSYNEQFF.

The chain employs TRBV20-1 and TRBJ1-5, with 7 bases aligning to TRBD1. With V trimmed by 2 bases and J by 7 bases, 2 bases remained unmatched. This CDR3 is 12 amino acids long. The germline V gene encodes CDR1 DFQATT and CDR2 SNEGSKA (reference sequence). The CDR3 is CSARTGQQPQHF. The CDR3, as DNA: TGCAGTGCTAGAACGGGACAGCAGCCCCAGCATTTT.

V usage is TRBV6-1 and J usage is TRBJ2-3; D may correspond to TRBD1 or TRBD2 (6 bases each). The germline V and J ends were trimmed by 8 bases and 3 bases, with 15 bases remaining between them. This CDR3 is built from 14 residues. CDR1 MNHNS and CDR2 SASEGT come from the germline V gene. The CDR3 protein is CASHVGGLTDTQYF. In DNA form, the CDR3 reads TGTGCCAGCCATGTTGGGGGGCTAACAGATACGCAGTATTTT.

This clonotype was seen ten or more times. The rearrangement joins TRBV5-1 to TRBJ2-1; 9 bases map to TRBD1. Germline CDR1 is SGHRS and CDR2 is YFSETQ. This CDR3 contains 15 residues. With 5 bases clipped from V and 7 bases from J, the junction kept 10 bases outside the gene matches. The CDR3 bases are TGCGCCAGCAGACAGGGGGCGAACCAAGTTAATGAGCAGTTCTTC. This translates into CASRQGANQVNEQFF.

The CDR3 here is CAGTGNNGYTF. As DNA, the CDR3 is TGTGCCGGGACAGGGAACAATGGCTACACCTTC. The rearrangement links TRBV19 to TRBJ1-2; 9 bases line up with TRBD1. The CDR3 sequence is 11 residues long. Germline trimming cut 11 bases from V and 6 bases from J; bases unmatched to any gene: 4. CDR1 LNHDA and CDR2 SQIVND come from the germline V gene (reference sequence).

There are a few counts of this clonotype. The CDR3 bases are TGCGCCAGCAGTGAGTCCTTGGGGGGATTGGAAGGCTACACCTTC. Protein: CASSESLGGLEGYTF. The chain employs TRBV10-1 and TRBJ1-2; a weak D match, TRBD1 (5 bases). V dropped 0 bases and J dropped 8 bases, with 16 bases sitting between them. The germline V gene encodes CDR1 WNHNN and CDR2 SYGVQD (reference sequence). The CDR3 runs 15 residues.

Of note for this clonotype: With a much larger clone just one base away, this may be a read error. The chain has TRBV6-9 and TRBJ1-1; D may be TRBD1 (6 bases). Germline CDR1 reads MNHGY; CDR2 reads SVAAGI. The CDR3 has 14 amino acids. The V end was cut by 3 bases, the J end by 13 bases, with 21 bases between. CDR3 sequence: CASSYLVRGARVFF. As DNA, the CDR3 is TGTGCCAGCAGTTACTTAGTACGGGGGGCGAGGGTTTTCTTT.

In its sample, this clonotype was seen many times. V is TRBV7-8 and J is TRBJ1-5, with TRBD1 as a possible D gene (5 bases). The ends were cut back, 5 bases at V and 6 bases at J, with 14 bases in the middle. CDR1 and CDR2 from the germline V gene are SGHVS and FQNEAQ. This CDR3 spans 14 amino acids. The CDR3 spells CASSQSRAIQPQHF. DNA of the CDR3: TGTGCCAGCAGCCAGTCCAGGGCTATTCAGCCCCAGCATTTT. The full variable domain, its missing parts supplied by reference TRBV7-8 and TRBJ1-5, is GAGVSQSPRYKVAKRGQDVALRCDPISGHVSLFWYQQALGQGPEFLTYFQNEAQLDKSGLPSDRFFAERPEGSVSTLKIQRTQQEDSAVYLCASSQSRAIQPQHFGDGTRLSIL.